Sequencing of this T cell receptor beta chain was carried out in a study of shared clonotypes between healthy human individuals. The CDR3 contains 13 residues. Germline V gene sequence: CDR1 MNHEY, CDR2 SVGAGI. The germline V and J ends were trimmed by 4 bases and 3 bases, with 10 bases remaining between them. Sequencing used immunoSEQ multiplex PCR; TCRdb keeps in-frame clones, though not all of them. The sample holds about 490,000 clones, 76% seen once. This sequence originates from a middle-aged woman in good health. Some clones in this sample may be carry-over from other donors' samples. The chain couples TRBV6-5 to TRBJ2-7; no reliable D call. The sequenced sample was PBMCs. The CDR3 loop reads CASSFGASYEQYF. CDR3 bases: TGTGCCAGCAGTTTTGGTGCGAGCTACGAGCAGTACTTC.